This T cell receptor (beta chain) was obtained from a study of blood T cell repertoires in COVID-19. Overall study: The origin of the acute and convalescent COVID-19 samples was the United States, Italy and Spain.

As originally analysed: Amplification of reference gene primers provided the estimated nucleated cell counts. Repertoires were generated with immunoSEQ multiplex PCR, while TCRdb's copy carries only in-frame clones and drops some. V and J calls and clone size come straight from that table; D and trimming were deduced from the DNA. Among about 250,000 clones listed, 65% to 90% were seen once. The CDR3 runs to 15 residues. The J segment lost 4 bases and the V segment lost 5 bases, leaving 5 bases of the junction unmatched. CDR1 and CDR2 (germline): SSHAT, FNYEAQ (reference sequence). The chain carries TRBV7-7 and TRBJ2-5; 12 bases map to TRBD2. The receptor's source is a woman in her 70s with acute or convalescent COVID-19. Input material: peripheral blood. CDR3 sequence (DNA): TGTGCCAGCAGCCCTAGCGGGGGGGCCGGAGAGACCCAGTACTTC. Encoded protein: CASSPSGGAGETQYF.